A selection of T cell receptor beta chains follows, all from one sample in a study of shared clonotypes between healthy human individuals. The repertoire was sequenced with immunoSEQ multiplex PCR; TCRdb's copy has only in-frame clones and lacks some. The top ten hold 0.05% to 0.07% of the sample, which has around 510,000 clones, about 96% seen once. The sample taken for sequencing was naive CD4+ T cells sorted from blood. These receptors were collected from a woman in her 30s in good health. CDR3s include the opening cysteine and the closing phenylalanine or tryptophan. Fields, in order: J gene, CDR3 length, V gene, CDR3 protein.

>TRBJ1-1|14|TRBV7-9
CASSPSTGNTEAFF
>TRBJ2-7|15|TRBV5-1
CASSLEWGAIHEQYF
>-|14|TRBV18
CASSPSQVTDEQYF
>TRBJ2-3|14|TRBV25-1
CASSLGGFTDTQYF
>TRBJ2-7|14|TRBV6-1
CASSIDGLGYEQYF
>TRBJ2-1|14|TRBV19
CASSRTGGNNEQFF
>TRBJ2-1|15|TRBV5-1
CASSSKEGTYNEQFF
>TRBJ2-7|15|TRBV19
CASRWIHLTSYEQYF
>TRBJ1-2|16|TRBV5-8
CASSLPRDRAFGGYTF
>TRBJ1-1|16|TRBV7-9
CASSLGAGAGDTEAFF
>TRBJ2-7|15|TRBV7-8
CASSPKLSEFYEQYF
>TRBJ2-7|14|TRBV27
CASSSPGQTYEQYF
>TRBJ1-2|14|TRBV28
CASSQQTGGYGYTF
>TRBJ1-2|19|TRBV21-1
CASSKGGHTVGATNYGYTF
>TRBJ2-2|17|TRBV7-2
CASSLGIDSSNTGELFF
>TRBJ1-3|16|TRBV18
CASSPAAGSSGNTIYF
>TRBJ1-4|14|TRBV5-1
CASCPTGIEEKLFF
>TRBJ2-3|15|TRBV7-2
CASSSGLPGPDTQYF
>TRBJ2-2|16|TRBV18
CASSPHGGQDTGELFF
>TRBJ1-1|15|TRBV15
CAIKRTGYGDTEAFF
>TRBJ1-4|13|TRBV7-8
CASSFSGGEKLFF
>-|14|TRBV10-3
CAIKLMDGSYEQYF
>TRBJ1-1|14|TRBV5-1
CASRMTGGNTEAFF
>TRBJ1-2|14|TRBV6-1
CASSAPRGARSYTF
>TRBJ2-7|14|TRBV4-2
CASSRETSAGEQYF
>TRBJ1-2|14|TRBV25-1
CASSESGVYYGYTF
>TRBJ2-7|15|TRBV6-6
CASSYPYRTGAEQYF
>TRBJ2-5|15|TRBV7-9
CASSELAGGPETQYF
>TRBJ1-2|15|TRBV11-2
CASTPRASGGRGYTF
>TRBJ1-5|14|TRBV28
CATRDTLNNQPQHF
>TRBJ2-7|14|TRBV7-8
CASSLAASGDPQYF
>TRBJ1-3|15|TRBV6-5
CASSYSTGSGNTIYF
>TRBJ2-7|16|TRBV15
CATSRVQAGHSYEQYF
>TRBJ2-5|11|TRBV20-1
CSARDLREQYF
>TRBJ1-5|16|TRBV5-8
CASSHGQVYSNQPQHF
>TRBJ2-1|13|TRBV6-5
CASSRGGWNEQFF
>TRBJ2-3|14|TRBV2
CASRGDQTTDTQYF
>TRBJ2-1|14|TRBV19
CASSGGHSYNEQFF
>TRBJ2-2|15|TRBV28
CASGIWGKNTGELFF
>TRBJ2-5|11|TRBV5-1
CASSRQETQYF
>TRBJ1-1|13|TRBV5-1
CASRVPGNTEAFF
>TRBJ2-5|14|TRBV19
CASSLAGEQETQYF
>TRBJ2-7|12|TRBV2
CASSAGTTEQYF
>TRBJ2-7|17|TRBV5-4
CASSLGTGPYSSYEQYF
>TRBJ1-1|15|TRBV19
CASSVGQGIYAEAFF
>TRBJ2-7|16|TRBV14
CASSKGQLAGPYEQYF
>TRBJ2-1|13|TRBV30
CACWSNVYNEQFF
>TRBJ2-7|14|TRBV28
CASRRTGAPSEQYF
>TRBJ2-1|15|TRBV19
CASTKDRGEYNEQFF
>TRBJ2-5|13|TRBV9
CASSVGRLETQYF
>TRBJ2-1|17|TRBV11-2
CASSLMRGEYNKSEQFF
>TRBJ1-1|11|TRBV28
CASTRGTEAFF
>TRBJ2-3|16|TRBV4-2
CASSQELAGLTDTQYF
>TRBJ2-1|15|TRBV6-1
CASSALPGSYNEQFF
>TRBJ1-1|15|TRBV7-8
CASTLPGPMNTEAFF
>TRBJ1-1|14|TRBV19
CASSLSGKNTEAFF